This entry lists 21 T cell receptor beta chains sequenced from one sample in a study of CD8+ T cells in alopecia areata. The authors extracted RNA and reverse transcribed it into cDNA as the sequencing template. TCRdb keeps only in-frame clones here, not all; method: immunoSEQ multiplex PCR. The table lists about 120,000 clones, with no singletons. Sequences were obtained from lesional skin. The receptors originated from a C3H/HeJ mouse with alopecia areata. Mice of this strain are of MHC haplotype H2-k.

The table lists this clone with a few counts. Genes and germline are mouse. The CDR3 goes on 4 residues after the read ends, and that part is filled in from the germline J gene. This rearrangement joins TRBV19 to TRBJ2-5; maybe TRBD1 (6 bases). This CDR3 is built from 13 residues. Germline V gene lookup returns CDR1 FNHDT and CDR2 SITEND (reference sequence). This CDR3 is CASRNRVWDTQYF. The sequenced CDR3 bases are TGTGCCAGCAGGAACAGGGTTTGGGAC.

A few counts support this clone. At residue 11, the TCRdb protein and translated DNA are inconsistent; the protein given comes from the DNA. Any gene name here is a mouse gene name. The CDR3 sequence is CASSIQNHNSPLYF. Partial CDR3 DNA: TGTGCCAGCAGTATCCAGAACCATAATTCGCCC. The chain uses TRBV19 and TRBJ1-6; D gene unclear. The read gets to within 3 residues of the CDR3 end, and the germline J gene fills in the rest. TRBJ1-6 is annotated as an ORF whose role is uncertain. CDR3 length equals 14 residues. V lost 2 bases and J lost 5, with 8 bases in between. Germline V gene sequence: CDR1 FNHDT, CDR2 SITEND (reference sequence).

This clone was recorded at least ten times. Each gene name is a mouse one. The CDR3 end is not reached by the read, which stops 4 residues before it; the germline J gene fills it in. V is TRBV13-3 and J is TRBJ2-1, with 8 bases identical to TRBD1. This CDR3 contains 12 residues. The V gene's germline CDR1 is NNHDY and CDR2 SYVADS. CDR3 DNA (partial): TGTGCCAGCACGGGCAGGGGGCCT. It is translated as CASTGRGP. The full CDR3 is CASTGRGPEQFF.

Note on this clone: Genes and germline come from the mouse. The read comes to an end 4 residues before the CDR3 does, leaving the germline J gene to fill in the end. Other DNA sequences of this sample code for an identical CDR3. The V and J genes are TRBV13-3 and TRBJ2-1; a weak D match, TRBD1 (5 bases). Germline V gene sequence: CDR1 NNHDY, CDR2 SYVADS. The V end lost 3 bases, the J end lost 6 bases, and 7 bases lay between the germline ends. The CDR3 consists of 12 residues. Partial CDR3 DNA: TGTGCCAGCAGTGTCACAGGTGCT. This translates into CASSVTGA. The full CDR3 sequence reads CASSVTGAEQFF.

This clone was seen a few times. The genes are named according to mouse. The CDR3 is cut off 4 residues early in the read; its end comes from the germline J gene. The V gene is TRBV19, the J gene TRBJ2-5; TRBD1 might be the D (6 bases). CDR1 FNHDT and CDR2 SITEND come from the germline V gene (reference sequence). Trimming cost V 8 bases and J 0 bases, with 7 bases left between them. The CDR3 has 12 residues. The chain's CDR3 is CARQGNQDTQYF. The covered CDR3 bases are TGTGCCAGACAGGGTAACCAAGAC.

This clone was seen only a few times. Genes and germline are mouse. The observed sequence ends 4 residues before the CDR3 terminus, with the missing tail filled in from the germline J gene. The chain carries TRBV19 and TRBJ2-7; TRBD2 agrees at 10 bases. Germline values: CDR1 FNHDT, CDR2 SITEND (reference sequence). The CDR3 length is 14 residues. CDR3 DNA, as far as it was read: TGTGCCAGCAGTATCGTCTGGGGGGGCGAT. Protein: CASSIVWGGD. The CDR3 in its entirety is CASSIVWGGDEQYF.

Notes on this clone: Gene names denote mouse genes. The CDR3 extends 4 residues past the end of the read, so its final part is completed from the germline J gene. V gene TRBV13-2 combines with J gene TRBJ2-3, with D perhaps TRBD2 (6 bases). V lost 2 bases and J lost 2, with 12 bases in between. Germline values: CDR1 NNHNN, CDR2 SYGAGS (reference sequence). The length of the CDR3 is 15 residues. CDR3 region: CASGEKTGVAETLYF. CDR3 bases read: TGTGCCAGCGGTGAGAAGACTGGAGTTGCAGAA.

This clone was picked up many times. Genes here carry mouse names. The read ends 4 residues shy of where the CDR3 ends; the end is completed using the germline J gene. The chain couples TRBV13-3 to TRBJ2-4, with 7 positions matching TRBD1. Germline V gene sequence: CDR1 NNHDY, CDR2 SYVADS. V was clipped by 4 bases and J by 1 base; unmatched bases: 3. This CDR3 is 14 amino acids long. CDR3 residues: CASSNTGGQNTLYF. Partial CDR3 DNA: TGTGCCAGCAGTAATACAGGGGGTCAAAAC.

A note on this clone: The genes are named according to mouse. Sequencing ends 4 residues short of the CDR3 end; the germline J gene provides the rest. This chain joins TRBV1 and TRBJ2-2; D perhaps matches TRBD1 (6 bases). The germline V gene has CDR1 NSQYPW and CDR2 LRSPGD (reference sequence). The CDR3 runs 16 residues. The V and J ends lost 2 bases and 2 bases respectively, with 12 bases between them. The DNA read from the CDR3 is TGCACCTGCAGTGCAACCAGGGGAGGGAACACCGGG. Its translation is CTCSATRGGNTG. The whole CDR3 protein reads CTCSATRGGNTGQLYF.

With respect to this clone: Each gene name is a mouse one. The CDR3 end is not reached by the read, which stops 4 residues before it; the germline J gene fills it in. V is TRBV17 and J is TRBJ2-3; a weak D match, TRBD2 (5 bases). Between the trimmed V and J ends, which lost 0 bases and 0 bases, there was a span of 10 bases. The germline CDR1 and CDR2 sequences are MNHDT and YYDKIL. This CDR3 has 16 residues. The CDR3 sequence: CASSRETGSSAETLYF. The covered CDR3 bases are TGTGCTAGCAGTAGAGAAACTGGCTCTAGTGCAGAA.

Of note for this clone: Mouse gene names apply. The sequenced fragment ends 4 residues before the CDR3 boundary, so the rest is inferred from the germline J gene. V is TRBV1 and J is TRBJ2-2, with D perhaps matching TRBD2 (6 bases). Germline CDR1 and CDR2: NSQYPW and LRSPGD (reference sequence). The CDR3 is made up of 16 amino acids. V was pared by 0 bases and J by 1 base, with 9 bases between. The DNA read from the CDR3 is TGCACCTGCAGTGCAGATAGACTGGAAAACACCGGG. The encoded protein is CTCSADRLENTG. The complete CDR3 sequence is CTCSADRLENTGQLYF.

Of note for this clone: All gene names here are mouse names. The missing CDR3 end, 4 residues past where the read stops, is filled in from the germline J gene. The V call is TRBV13-3, the J call TRBJ2-1; TRBD2 matches 9 bases. Germline V lookup: CDR1 NNHDY, CDR2 SYVADS. J lost 6 bases, V lost 4 bases, and 2 bases had no gene match. This CDR3 comprises 13 residues. CDR3 loop: CASSTGGRAEQFF. CDR3 DNA (partial): TGTGCCAGCAGTACTGGGGGGCGTGCT.

Many counts were recorded for this clone. Gene labels here are mouse ones. The CDR3 is cut off 4 residues early in the read; its end comes from the germline J gene. J is TRBJ2-1 and V is TRBV13-3, with 9 bases fitting TRBD1. Germline lookup yields CDR1 NNHDY and CDR2 SYVADS. This CDR3 has 13 residues. The sequenced part of the CDR3 DNA is TGTGCCAGCAGCTCACAGGGGGCGCCT. Amino acids: CASSSQGAP. The full CDR3 is CASSSQGAPEQFF.

This clone has more than one count but fewer than ten. Mouse names are used for the genes. The sequenced CDR3 bases are TGTGCCAGCAGTTTGCGGGGAGGGGACCAAGAC. This sequence encodes CASSLRGGDQD. The full CDR3 reads CASSLRGGDQDTQYF. The chain links TRBV14 to TRBJ2-5; the D gene is possibly TRBD1 (5 bases). The read halts 4 residues ahead of the CDR3 end, with the missing end drawn from the germline J gene. V lost 2 bases and J lost 1, with 11 bases in between. Germline assignment: CDR1 SGHDT and CDR2 FRDEAV. The CDR3 loop spans 15 amino acids.

This clone was seen repeatedly, ten times or more. Any gene name here is a mouse gene name. CDR3 amino acids: CTCSAAPPTANTEVFF. CDR3 DNA, as far as it was read: TGCACCTGCAGTGCAGCCCCCCCGACAGCAAACACA. The gene calls are TRBV1 and TRBJ1-1, with D possibly TRBD1 on 5 matching bases. The CDR3 is cut off 4 residues early in the read; its end comes from the germline J gene. The CDR3 length is 16 residues. Trimming took off 1 base at V and 0 bases at J, with 12 bases between the two ends. The V gene's germline CDR1 is NSQYPW and CDR2 LRSPGD (reference sequence). Combining the CDR3 with reference TRBV1 and TRBJ1-1 gives the whole variable domain VTLLEQNPRWRLVPRGQAVNLRCILKNSQYPWMSWYQQDLQKQLQWLFTLRSPGDKEVKSLPGADYLATRVTDTELRLQVANMSQGRTLYCTCSAAPPTANTEVFFGKGTRLTVV.

In regard to this clone: Here the gene names and germline are mouse. The read ends 4 residues shy of where the CDR3 ends; the end is completed using the germline J gene. The chain is built from TRBV13-3 and TRBJ2-1, with 7 bases identical to TRBD2. The junction had 3 bases not matched to a gene; V was cut back by 0 bases and J by 0 bases. This CDR3 is built from 16 residues. Per germline, CDR1 NNHDY and CDR2 SYVADS. The CDR3 protein is CASSDGTGRNYAEQFF. The part of the CDR3 DNA that was read is TGTGCCAGCAGTGATGGGACTGGCCGTAACTATGCT.

In the case of this clone: Each gene name is a mouse one. Coverage ceases 4 residues before the CDR3 finishes, and the germline J gene fills in the end. The chain combines TRBV1 with TRBJ2-5; D unresolved. Germline CDR1 is NSQYPW and CDR2 is LRSPGD (reference sequence). The CDR3 extends over 16 amino acids. The ends were cut back, 3 bases at V and 0 bases at J, with 13 bases in the middle. CDR3 region: CTCSAPLQVNQDTQYF. CDR3 DNA, as far as it was read: TGCACCTGCAGTGCTCCCCTTCAGGTTAACCAAGAC.

This clone showed up many times. All gene names here are mouse names. With the read ending 4 residues before the CDR3 end, the germline J gene is used to fill in that end. The rearrangement uses TRBV13-3 and TRBJ2-5, with 10 positions matching TRBD2. The CDR3 spans 16 residues. V trimming: 2 bases; J trimming: 2 bases; junction bases outside the gene matches: 5. CDR1 NNHDY and CDR2 SYVADS come from the germline V gene. This chain's CDR3 is CASSERLGGTQDTQYF. Partial CDR3 DNA: TGTGCCAGCAGTGAGAGACTGGGGGGAACCCAAGAC. Full variable domain (remainder filled in from reference TRBV13-3 and TRBJ2-5): EAAVTQSPRSKVAVTGGKVTLSCHQTNNHDYMYWYRQDTGHGLRLIHYSYVADSTEKGDIPDGYKASRPSQENFSLILELASLSQTAVYFCASSERLGGTQDTQYFGPGTRLLVL.

This clone was detected a few times. The database protein in TCRdb disagrees with the DNA translation at residue 11; the sequence shown here was translated from the DNA. Here the gene names and germline are mouse. The read finishes 3 residues shy of the CDR3 end, and the germline J gene is used to complete it. The gene calls are TRBV19 and TRBJ1-6; D not certain. TRBJ1-6 is flagged as an ORF with uncertain function. Germline V gene lookup returns CDR1 FNHDT and CDR2 SITEND (reference sequence). The CDR3 totals 14 residues. V dropped 5 bases and J dropped 0 bases, with 6 bases sitting between them. Incomplete CDR3 DNA: TGTGCCAGCAGAACAAATTCCTATAATTCGCCC. Translated: CASRTNSYNSP. The whole CDR3 is CASRTNSYNSPLYF.

Notes on this clone: Here the gene names and germline are mouse. The DNA ends 4 residues before the CDR3 does, and the rest of the CDR3 is filled in from the germline J gene. The gene calls are TRBV13-1 and TRBJ2-3; 7 bases are a match to TRBD1. J was trimmed by 2 bases and V by 0 bases; bases with no gene match: 3. Looked up from germline, CDR1 is NSHNY and CDR2 is SYGAGN. This CDR3 is 15 amino acids long. This CDR3 is CASSDEDRAAETLYF. Incomplete CDR3 DNA: TGTGCCAGCAGTGATGAAGACAGGGCTGCAGAA.

On this clone itself: Mouse names are used for the genes. Read data end 4 residues before the CDR3 end; the end is taken from the germline J gene. This chain uses TRBV13-3 with TRBJ2-2, with 7 bases lining up with TRBD1. The CDR3 is made up of 15 amino acids. CDR1 and CDR2 from the germline V gene are NNHDY and SYVADS. V lost 1 base, J lost 4 bases, and 4 bases stayed unmatched. CDR3 DNA, as far as it was read: TGTGCCAGCAGTGATAACAGGGGAACCACCGGG. Amino acid sequence: CASSDNRGTTG. The full CDR3 protein reads CASSDNRGTTGQLYF.